This entry lists 23 T cell receptor beta chains sequenced from one sample in a study of T cells after yellow fever vaccination. In TCRdb, the 5' RACE reads were re-called with MiXCR into one record per CDR3 protein. Counted here are 65,000 to 90,000 distinct CDR3 sequences, 13% occurring once; the ten biggest clones make up roughly 25%. Sequencing was performed on CD8+ T cells not binding an NS4B(214-222) dextramer, sorted from PBMCs, taken approximately 20 days after the first yellow fever vaccination. The source of these receptors is a young man who received the YFV17D yellow fever vaccine.

This clonotype was detected a few times. V usage is TRBV7-3 and J usage is TRBJ2-5; 7 nucleotides align to TRBD2. The germline CDR1 and CDR2 sequences are SGHTA and FQGTGA. The trim removed 5 bases at V and 7 bases at J, leaving 10 bases unmatched. CDR3 length: 14 amino acids. This CDR3 reads CASSPSGEFGTQYF. The CDR3 DNA reads TGTGCCAGCAGCCCCAGCGGGGAGTTCGGGACCCAGTACTTC.

This chain uses TRBV7-9 with TRBJ1-2; D gene uncertain. V lost 8 bases, J lost 4 bases, and 11 bases lay in between. This CDR3 has 12 amino acids. From germline, CDR1 is SEHNR and CDR2 FQNEAQ (reference sequence). The CDR3 region is CASSQVLYGYTF. The DNA for the CDR3 is TGTGCCAGCTCTCAGGTTCTCTATGGCTACACCTTC.

The rearrangement links TRBV20-1 to TRBJ2-1; D possibly corresponds to TRBD1 (6 bases). The ends were cut back, 5 bases at V and 8 bases at J, with 13 bases in the middle. The CDR3 covers 12 residues. Germline-derived CDR1 and CDR2 are DFQATT and SNEGSKA (reference sequence). CDR3 loop: CSAHIQGHEQFF. DNA for the CDR3: TGCAGTGCTCATATACAGGGCCATGAGCAGTTCTTC.

The sample holds a few counts of this clonotype. The J gene is TRBJ2-1, the V gene TRBV7-9; 7 nucleotides align to TRBD2. This CDR3 is built from 15 residues. Losses at the gene ends were 3 bases for V and 2 bases for J; bases not matched to a gene: 4. CDR1 is SEHNR, CDR2 FQNEAQ, per germline (reference sequence). CDR3 region: CASSLRGTTYNEQFF. The CDR3 DNA reads TGTGCCAGCAGCTTGCGGGGGACCACCTACAATGAGCAGTTCTTC. The full variable domain, rest sourced from reference TRBV7-9 and TRBJ2-1, is DTGVSQNPRHKITKRGQNVTFRCDPISEHNRLYWYRQTLGQGPEFLTYFQNEAQLEKSRLLSDRFSAERPKGSFSTLEIQRTEQGDSAMYLCASSLRGTTYNEQFFGPGTRLTVL.

The gene calls are TRBV4-3 and TRBJ1-2, with 8 positions matching TRBD1. V lost 3 bases and J lost 5; bases outside the gene matches: 5. This CDR3 spans 14 amino acids. The germline gives CDR1 LGHNA, CDR2 YSLEER. For the CDR3, the DNA is TGCGCCAGCAGCCAGCAGGGGGCCGGGTATGGCTACACCTTC. It encodes CASSQQGAGYGYTF.

There are a few counts of this clonotype. The CDR3 here is CASSLTPAGEQYV. CDR3 DNA: TGTGCCAGCAGCTTAACCCCGGCGGGCGAGCAGTACGTC. V and J are TRBV5-5 and TRBJ2-7, with D maybe TRBD2 (5 bases). The germline V and J ends were trimmed by 2 bases and 6 bases, with 12 bases remaining between them. The CDR3 runs 13 residues. Germline CDR1 reads SGHKS; CDR2 reads YYEKEE (reference sequence).

The rearrangement uses TRBV4-1 and TRBJ2-2, with unresolved D. The CDR3 is made up of 16 amino acids. V gave up 0 bases and J gave up 2 bases, with 10 bases separating them. The germline CDR1 and CDR2 sequences are MGHRA and YSYEKL. CDR3 loop: CASSQDPLGNTGELFF. CDR3 DNA: TGCGCCAGCAGCCAAGATCCTTTGGGAAACACCGGGGAGCTGTTTTTT.

This clonotype has only a few counts. The CDR3 bases are TGTGCCAGTAGTGGCGGACAGGGATACTACGAGCAGTACTTC. Its protein product is CASSGGQGYYEQYF. V is TRBV19 and J is TRBJ2-7; 8 nucleotides match TRBD1. The CDR3 is made up of 14 amino acids. V lost 5 bases, J lost 3 bases, and 6 bases stayed unmatched. Germline V gives CDR1 LNHDA, CDR2 SQIVND (reference sequence). Full variable domain (rest looked up from reference TRBV19 and TRBJ2-7): DGGITQSPKYLFRKEGQNVTLSCEQNLNHDAMYWYRQDPGQGLRLIYYSQIVNDFQKGDIAEGYSVSREKKESFPLTVTSAQKNPTAFYLCASSGGQGYYEQYFGPGTRLTVT.

In this sample, this clonotype turned up a few times. CDR3 in amino acids: CASSFGIESAGGSSYEQYF. CDR3 nucleotides: TGTGCCAGCAGTTTTGGAATCGAATCGGCAGGGGGCTCGTCCTACGAGCAGTACTTC. V gene TRBV12-3 or TRBV12-4 combines with J gene TRBJ2-7, with 8 bases that match TRBD1. J lost 1 base, V lost 3 bases, and 17 bases had no gene match. This CDR3 is built from 19 residues.

The table lists this clonotype with many counts. The V and J genes are TRBV7-9 and TRBJ2-7, with a possible D match to TRBD1 (5 bases). With 1 base removed from V and 1 base from J, the gap between germline ends came to 11 bases. Per the germline V gene, CDR1 is SEHNR and CDR2 is FQNEAQ (reference sequence). The CDR3 has 15 amino acids. The CDR3 here is CASSLVGVGSYEQYF. The CDR3 DNA sequence: TGTGCCAGCAGCTTAGTAGGGGTCGGATCCTACGAGCAGTACTTC.

CDR3 nucleotide sequence: TGTGCCAGCGGGCCACCCGAAGGCAATCAGCCCCAGCATTTT. Protein sequence: CASGPPEGNQPQHF. J is TRBJ1-5 and V is TRBV6-1, with unresolved D. CDR1 is MNHNS and CDR2 is SASEGT in the germline V gene. Between the trimmed V and J ends, which lost 8 bases and 2 bases, there was a span of 13 bases. This CDR3 has 14 residues.

The chain carries TRBV6-5 and TRBJ2-2, with D perhaps matching TRBD2 (5 bases). Germline CDR1 reads MNHEY; CDR2 reads SVGAGI. With 10 bases removed from V and 4 bases from J, the gap between germline ends came to 10 bases. The CDR3 loop spans 12 amino acids. Here the CDR3 reads CATRRGTGELFF. The DNA of the CDR3 is TGTGCCACCCGACGGGGCACCGGGGAGCTGTTTTTT.

J is TRBJ1-3 and V is TRBV6-1; D is perhaps TRBD1 (5 bases). Germline CDR1 is MNHNS and CDR2 is SASEGT. This CDR3 comprises 16 residues. V gave up 3 bases and J gave up 3 bases, with 15 bases separating them. The CDR3 protein is CASSDLAGTIGNTIYF. CDR3 nucleotides: TGTGCCAGCAGTGACCTGGCAGGGACTATTGGAAACACCATATATTTT.

J is TRBJ1-4 and V is TRBV4-2; TRBD1 might be the D (5 bases). Germline V lookup: CDR1 LGHNA, CDR2 YNFKEQ. The V gene lost 4 bases and the J gene lost 8 bases, with 11 bases spanning the gap. The CDR3 length is 13 residues. The CDR3 spells CASSPGLEEKLFF. CDR3 nucleotide sequence: TGTGCCAGCAGCCCGGGACTGGAGGAAAAACTGTTTTTT.

This clonotype has a handful of counts. The chain couples TRBV5-4 to TRBJ2-2; TRBD2 agrees at 7 bases. The CDR3 loop spans 14 amino acids. V dropped 5 bases and J dropped 5; count of bases not matched to a gene: 6. From germline, CDR1 is SGHNT and CDR2 YYREEE (reference sequence). The chain's CDR3 is CASRSLGGTGELFF. The CDR3 DNA reads TGTGCCAGCAGGAGTCTGGGGGGGACCGGGGAGCTGTTTTTT.

The genes are TRBV27 and TRBJ2-2; D is uncertain. Trimming removed 4 bases from V and 10 bases from J, with 13 bases in between. The germline gives CDR1 MNHEY, CDR2 SMNVEV (reference sequence). This CDR3 region has 13 residues. The CDR3 region has the DNA TGTGCCAGCAGTTCGCTCACTTGGGCGGAGCTGTTTTTT. Protein product: CASSSLTWAELFF.

The chain couples TRBV4-1 to TRBJ2-5, with D possibly being TRBD2 (6 bases). This CDR3 contains 15 residues. Between the trimmed V and J ends, which lost 2 bases and 5 bases, there was a span of 15 bases. In germline, CDR1 is MGHRA, CDR2 YSYEKL. The CDR3 reads CASSQYRGITETQYF. The DNA of the CDR3 is TGCGCCAGCAGCCAATACCGGGGGATTACGGAGACCCAGTACTTC.

The rearrangement links TRBV7-9 to TRBJ1-4; D gene ambiguous. Looked up from germline, CDR1 is SEHNR and CDR2 is FQNEAQ (reference sequence). Trimming took off 2 bases at V and 5 bases at J, with 3 bases between the two ends. There are 12 residues in the CDR3. For the CDR3, the DNA is TGTGCCAGCAGCTTACGGAATGAAAAACTGTTTTTT. This encodes CASSLRNEKLFF.

This chain connects TRBV29-1 to TRBJ2-3, with 9 bases that match TRBD1. The trim removed 3 bases at V and 0 bases at J, leaving 7 bases unmatched. Germline CDR1 SQVTM, CDR2 ANQGSEA. The CDR3 sequence is 16 residues long. The CDR3 DNA follows: TGCAGCGTTGACCCATCCGGGACAGGGAGCACAGATACGCAGTATTTT. Its protein product is CSVDPSGTGSTDTQYF.

V usage is TRBV7-9 and J usage is TRBJ2-5; D remains ambiguous. The V and J ends lost 3 bases and 2 bases respectively, with 13 bases between them. The germline gives CDR1 SEHNR, CDR2 FQNEAQ (reference sequence). The CDR3 covers 15 residues. The CDR3 loop is CASSFSRLGQETQYF. The CDR3 bases are TGTGCCAGCAGCTTTTCGAGGCTAGGGCAAGAGACCCAGTACTTC.

The chain uses TRBV20-1 and TRBJ2-7, with 10 bases lining up with TRBD1. Trimming took 4 bases from V and 6 from J; bases not matched to a gene: 9. Germline V gene sequence: CDR1 DFQATT, CDR2 SNEGSKA (reference sequence). The CDR3 totals 14 residues. The CDR3 reads CSATWDRGASEQYF. Here the CDR3 DNA reads TGCAGTGCTACTTGGGACAGGGGAGCCTCCGAGCAGTACTTC.

The genes are TRBV19 and TRBJ1-5; D gene unclear. CDR1 and CDR2 from the germline V gene are LNHDA and SQIVND (reference sequence). The CDR3 runs 13 residues. V was cut by 3 bases and J by 3 bases, with 6 bases left in between. CDR3 coding DNA: TGTGCCAGTAGTATCAAGGTCAATCAGCCCCAGCATTTT. It is translated as CASSIKVNQPQHF.

The chain recombines TRBV6-1 with TRBJ1-6; TRBD1 aligns across 7 bases. J lost 6 bases, V lost 7 bases, and 12 bases had no gene match. This CDR3 has 16 residues. Germline CDR1 and CDR2: MNHNS and SASEGT. CDR3 sequence (DNA): TGTGCCAGCACAGACTGGCCGGGACAGATTAATTCACCCCTCCACTTT. This encodes CASTDWPGQINSPLHF.